This T cell receptor beta chain originates from a study of blood T cells in healthy people across ages. Next came a second PCR, run for about 7 to 11 cycles, which used a sample-barcoded 5' primer along with a J-beta primer mix. A single record per CDR3 protein comes from TCRdb applying MiXCR to the 5' RACE reads. The sample carries hundreds of thousands of distinct CDR3 sequences, under 65% recorded once. Each sample yielded at least 6 micrograms of PBMC total RNA. The receptor comes from a woman over 75 in good health. The material sequenced was blood.

CDR3 region: CASSLPRDRVPAFF. As DNA, the CDR3 is TGTGCCAGCAGTTTGCCCCGGGACAGGGTTCCGGCTTTCTTT. The chain employs TRBV27 and TRBJ1-1, with 9 bases identical to TRBD1. V lost 3 bases, J lost 11 bases, and 10 bases stayed unmatched. The CDR3 has 14 residues. CDR1 MNHEY and CDR2 SMNVEV come from the germline V gene (reference sequence).